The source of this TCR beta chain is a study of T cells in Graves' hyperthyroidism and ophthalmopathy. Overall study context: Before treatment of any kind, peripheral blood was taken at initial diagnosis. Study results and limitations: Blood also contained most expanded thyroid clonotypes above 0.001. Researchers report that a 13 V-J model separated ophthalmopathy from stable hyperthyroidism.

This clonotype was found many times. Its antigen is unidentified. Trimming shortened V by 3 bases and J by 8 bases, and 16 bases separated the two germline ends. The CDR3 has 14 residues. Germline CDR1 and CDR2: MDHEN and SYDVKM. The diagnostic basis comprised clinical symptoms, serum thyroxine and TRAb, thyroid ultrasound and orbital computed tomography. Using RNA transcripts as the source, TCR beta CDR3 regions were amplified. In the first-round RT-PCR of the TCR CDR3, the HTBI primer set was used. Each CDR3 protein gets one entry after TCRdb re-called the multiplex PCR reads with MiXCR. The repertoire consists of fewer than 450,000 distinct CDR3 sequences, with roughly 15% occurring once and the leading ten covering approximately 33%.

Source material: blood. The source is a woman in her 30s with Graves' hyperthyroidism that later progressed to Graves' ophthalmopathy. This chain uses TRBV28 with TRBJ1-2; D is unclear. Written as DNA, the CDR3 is TGTGCCAGCAGTTTTAGAGGTCCGCAGCGAGGCTACACCTTC. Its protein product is CASSFRGPQRGYTF.